This T cell receptor beta chain originates from a study of Graves' ophthalmopathy and Graves' hyperthyroidism. General study points: Researchers report that a 13-signature model separated ophthalmopathy from stable hyperthyroidism, posting under 90% sensitivity and 65% to 82% specificity.

Investigators amplified TCR beta CDR3 regions from RNA transcripts. RT-PCR was first run with HTBI primers, then multiplex PCR in a second round. TCRdb redid the calling of the multiplex PCR reads with MiXCR, one entry per CDR3 protein. The sample includes fewer than 250,000 distinct CDR3 sequences, less than 30% seen only once; the top ten take approximately 9.1%. A diagnosis was made from clinical symptoms together with serum thyroxine, TRAb, thyroid ultrasound and orbital computed tomography. A word on this clonotype: Its target is not known.

V lost 6 bases to trimming and J lost 5 bases, with 16 bases between them. Germline values: CDR1 SQVTM, CDR2 ANQGSEA. The CDR3 covers 13 residues. The chain uses TRBV29-1 and TRBJ2-5; D is perhaps TRBD2 (5 bases). The sequenced sample was peripheral blood. The source of this sequence is a man aged 50 or older with Graves' ophthalmopathy. CDR3 in amino acids: CSVGDTPRETQYF. CDR3 bases: TGCAGCGTGGGAGACACCCCAAGGGAGACCCAGTACTTC.